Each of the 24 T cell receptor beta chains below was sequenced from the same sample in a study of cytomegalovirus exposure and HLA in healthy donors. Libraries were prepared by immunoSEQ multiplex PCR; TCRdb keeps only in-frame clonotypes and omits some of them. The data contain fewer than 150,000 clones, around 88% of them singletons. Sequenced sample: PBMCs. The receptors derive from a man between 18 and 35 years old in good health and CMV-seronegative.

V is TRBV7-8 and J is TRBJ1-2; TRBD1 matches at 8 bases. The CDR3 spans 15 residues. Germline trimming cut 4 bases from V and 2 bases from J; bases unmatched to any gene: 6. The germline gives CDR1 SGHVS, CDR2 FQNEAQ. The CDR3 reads CASSSRTGPNYGYTF. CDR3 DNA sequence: TGTGCCAGCAGCTCGAGGACAGGGCCGAACTATGGCTACACCTTC.

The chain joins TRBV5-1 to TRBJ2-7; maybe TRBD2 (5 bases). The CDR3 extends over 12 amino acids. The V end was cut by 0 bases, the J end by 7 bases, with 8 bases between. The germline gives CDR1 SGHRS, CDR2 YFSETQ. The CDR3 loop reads CASSLEGREQYF. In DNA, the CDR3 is TGCGCCAGCAGCTTGGAAGGGAGAGAGCAGTACTTC.

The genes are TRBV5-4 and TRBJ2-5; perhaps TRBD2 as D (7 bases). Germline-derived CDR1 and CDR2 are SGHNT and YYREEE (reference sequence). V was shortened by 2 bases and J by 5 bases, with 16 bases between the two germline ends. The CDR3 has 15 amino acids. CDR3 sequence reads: CASSFGGGAGETQYF. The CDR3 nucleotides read TGTGCCAGCAGCTTTGGAGGGGGGGCCGGTGAGACCCAGTACTTC.

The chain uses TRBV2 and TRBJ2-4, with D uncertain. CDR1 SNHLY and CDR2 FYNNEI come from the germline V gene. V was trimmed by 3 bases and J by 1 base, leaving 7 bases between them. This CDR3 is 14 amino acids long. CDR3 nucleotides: TGTGCCAGCAGTGATAGCCCTGCCAAAAACATTCAGTACTTC. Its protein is CASSDSPAKNIQYF.

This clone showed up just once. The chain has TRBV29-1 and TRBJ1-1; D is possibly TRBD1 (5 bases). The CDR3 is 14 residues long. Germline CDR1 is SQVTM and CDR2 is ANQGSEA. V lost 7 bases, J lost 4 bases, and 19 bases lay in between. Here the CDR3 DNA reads TGCAGCGGTGCGTTAACCGGGGGTAGCACTGAAGCTTTCTTT. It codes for CSGALTGGSTEAFF.

The CDR3 DNA follows: TGTGCCAGCAGTTATAGCGGGAGGAGCGAGCAGTACTTC. It yields the protein CASSYSGRSEQYF. The chain combines TRBV5-4 with TRBJ2-7; 10 bases are shared with TRBD2. The CDR3 extends over 13 amino acids. Per the germline V gene, CDR1 is SGHNT and CDR2 is YYREEE (reference sequence). V was pared by 5 bases and J by 6 bases, with 5 bases of the junction left unmatched.

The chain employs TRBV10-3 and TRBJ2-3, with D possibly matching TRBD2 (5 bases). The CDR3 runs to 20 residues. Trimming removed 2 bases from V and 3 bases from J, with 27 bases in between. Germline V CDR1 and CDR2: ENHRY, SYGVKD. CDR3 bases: TGTGCCATCAGTGAGGGGAGCTGGAGGCGGGCTTTCAATAGTACAGATACGCAGTATTTT. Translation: CAISEGSWRRAFNSTDTQYF.

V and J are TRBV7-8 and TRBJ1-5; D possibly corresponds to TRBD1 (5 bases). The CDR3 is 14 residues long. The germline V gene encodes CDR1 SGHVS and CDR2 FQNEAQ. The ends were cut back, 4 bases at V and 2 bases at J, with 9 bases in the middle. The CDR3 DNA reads TGTGCCAGCAGCTCCGACAGCGGCAATCAGCCCCAGCATTTT. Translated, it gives CASSSDSGNQPQHF.

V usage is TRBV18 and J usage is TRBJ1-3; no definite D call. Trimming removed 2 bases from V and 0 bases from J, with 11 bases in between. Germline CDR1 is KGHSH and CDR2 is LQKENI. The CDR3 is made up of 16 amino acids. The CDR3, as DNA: TGTGCCAGCTCACCATGGAAACAGAGCTCTGGAAACACCATATATTTT. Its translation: CASSPWKQSSGNTIYF.

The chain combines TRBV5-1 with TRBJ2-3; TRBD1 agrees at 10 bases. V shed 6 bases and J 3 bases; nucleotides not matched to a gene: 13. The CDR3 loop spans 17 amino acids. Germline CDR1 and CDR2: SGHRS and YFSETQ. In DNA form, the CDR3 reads TGCGCCAGCAACCTCTTCGCCGGACAGGGGGGAACAGATACGCAGTATTTT. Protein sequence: CASNLFAGQGGTDTQYF.

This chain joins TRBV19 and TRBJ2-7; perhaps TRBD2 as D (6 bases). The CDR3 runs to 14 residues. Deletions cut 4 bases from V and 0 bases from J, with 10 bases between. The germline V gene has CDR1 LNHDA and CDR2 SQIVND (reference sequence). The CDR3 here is CASSTSSDSYEQYF. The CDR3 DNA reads TGTGCCAGTAGTACTTCTAGCGACTCCTACGAGCAGTACTTC.

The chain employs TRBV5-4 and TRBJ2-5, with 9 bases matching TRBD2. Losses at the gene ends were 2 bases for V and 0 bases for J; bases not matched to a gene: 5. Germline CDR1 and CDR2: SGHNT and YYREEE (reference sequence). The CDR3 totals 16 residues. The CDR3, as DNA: TGTGCCAGCAGCTTTGATCCTAGCGGGGACCAAGAGACCCAGTACTTC. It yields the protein CASSFDPSGDQETQYF.

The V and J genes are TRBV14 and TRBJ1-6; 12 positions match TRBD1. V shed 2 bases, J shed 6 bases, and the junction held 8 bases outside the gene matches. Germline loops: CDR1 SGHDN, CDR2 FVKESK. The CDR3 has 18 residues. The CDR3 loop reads CASSQLGQGARGNSPLHF. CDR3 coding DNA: TGTGCCAGCAGCCAATTGGGACAGGGGGCGCGGGGTAATTCACCCCTCCACTTT. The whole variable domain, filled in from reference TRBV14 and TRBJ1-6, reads EAGVTQFPSHSVIEKGQTVTLRCDPISGHDNLYWYRRVMGKEIKFLLHFVKESKQDESGMPNNRFLAERTGGTYSTLKVQPAELEDSGVYFCASSQLGQGARGNSPLHFGNGTRLTVT.

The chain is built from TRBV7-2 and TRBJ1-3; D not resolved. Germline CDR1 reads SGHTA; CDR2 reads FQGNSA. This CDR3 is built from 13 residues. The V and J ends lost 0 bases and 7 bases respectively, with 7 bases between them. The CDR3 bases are TGTGCCAGCAGCTTAGCGCCTAGGAACACCATATATTTT. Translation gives CASSLAPRNTIYF.

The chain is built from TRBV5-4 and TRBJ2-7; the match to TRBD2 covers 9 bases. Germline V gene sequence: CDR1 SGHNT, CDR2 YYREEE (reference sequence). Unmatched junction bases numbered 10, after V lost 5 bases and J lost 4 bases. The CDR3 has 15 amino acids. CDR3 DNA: TGTGCCAGCAGTTCCGGGACTAGCCGGATTTACGAGCAGTACTTC. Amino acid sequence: CASSSGTSRIYEQYF.

As DNA, the CDR3 is TGTGCCAGCACCGCGGGGTCCTTCTCTGGAAACACCATATATTTT. This gives the protein CASTAGSFSGNTIYF. The chain recombines TRBV6-1 with TRBJ1-3; D is unclear. Germline CDR1 MNHNS, CDR2 SASEGT. The CDR3 contains 15 residues. Between the trimmed V and J ends, which lost 7 bases and 0 bases, there was a span of 13 bases.

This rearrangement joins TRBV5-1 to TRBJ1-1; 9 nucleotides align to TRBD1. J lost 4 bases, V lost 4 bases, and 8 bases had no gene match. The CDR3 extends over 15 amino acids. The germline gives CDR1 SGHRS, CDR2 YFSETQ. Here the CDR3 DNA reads TGCGCCAGCAGCAGAGGACAGGGGCAGAGCACTGAAGCTTTCTTT. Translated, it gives CASSRGQGQSTEAFF. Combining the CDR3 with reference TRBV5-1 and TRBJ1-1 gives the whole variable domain KAGVTQTPRYLIKTRGQQVTLSCSPISGHRSVSWYQQTPGQGLQFLFEYFSETQRNKGNFPGRFSGRQFSNSRSEMNVSTLELGDSALYLCASSRGQGQSTEAFFGQGTRLTVV.

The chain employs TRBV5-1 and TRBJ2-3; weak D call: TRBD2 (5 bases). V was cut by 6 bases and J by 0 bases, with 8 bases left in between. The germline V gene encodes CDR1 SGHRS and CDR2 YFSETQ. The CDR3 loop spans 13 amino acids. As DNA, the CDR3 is TGCGCCAGCAAAGCGGATAGCACAGATACGCAGTATTTT. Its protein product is CASKADSTDTQYF.

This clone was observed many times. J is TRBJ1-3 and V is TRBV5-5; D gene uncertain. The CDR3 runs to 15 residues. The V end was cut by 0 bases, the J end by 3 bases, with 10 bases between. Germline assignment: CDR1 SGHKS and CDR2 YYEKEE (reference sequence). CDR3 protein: CASSLARGGGNTIYF. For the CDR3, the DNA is TGTGCCAGCAGCTTGGCCCGGGGAGGTGGAAACACCATATATTTT.

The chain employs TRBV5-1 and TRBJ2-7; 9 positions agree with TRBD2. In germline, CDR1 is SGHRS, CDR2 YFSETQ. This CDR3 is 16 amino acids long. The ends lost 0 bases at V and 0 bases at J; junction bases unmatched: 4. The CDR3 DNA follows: TGCGCCAGCAGCTTGGGACTAGCGGACCTCTCCTACGAGCAGTACTTC. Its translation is CASSLGLADLSYEQYF.

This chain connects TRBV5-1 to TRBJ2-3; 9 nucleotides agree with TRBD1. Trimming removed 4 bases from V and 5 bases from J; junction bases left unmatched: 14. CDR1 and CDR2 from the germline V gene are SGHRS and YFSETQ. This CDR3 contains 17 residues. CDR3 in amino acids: CASSSHPGQGTGDTQYF. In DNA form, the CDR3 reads TGCGCCAGCAGCAGCCATCCGGGACAGGGCACAGGAGATACGCAGTATTTT.

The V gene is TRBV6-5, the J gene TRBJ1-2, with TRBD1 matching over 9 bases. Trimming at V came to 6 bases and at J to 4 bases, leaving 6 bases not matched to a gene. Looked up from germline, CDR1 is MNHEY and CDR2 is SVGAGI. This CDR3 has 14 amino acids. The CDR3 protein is CASRRGQGFYGYTF. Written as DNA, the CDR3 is TGTGCCAGCAGAAGGGGACAGGGCTTCTATGGCTACACCTTC.

The DNA of the CDR3 is TGTGCCAGCAGTTTATCGGCCTTGGCTAGTGGGTTCTTC. Its protein product is CASSLSALASGFF. This chain links TRBV27 with TRBJ2-1, with D unresolved. The V and J ends lost 0 bases and 15 bases respectively, with 15 bases between them. Germline CDR1 is MNHEY and CDR2 is SMNVEV (reference sequence). This CDR3 contains 13 residues.

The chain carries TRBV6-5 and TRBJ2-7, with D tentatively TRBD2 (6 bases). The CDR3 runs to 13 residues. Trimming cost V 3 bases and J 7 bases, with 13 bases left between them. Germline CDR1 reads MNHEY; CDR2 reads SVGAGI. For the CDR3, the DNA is TGTGCCAGCAGTTATGGGGGGTTGAGGGAGCAGTACTTC. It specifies CASSYGGLREQYF.